This T cell receptor beta chain was profiled in a study of PD-1 blockade in classical Hodgkin lymphoma. Study conclusions and caveats: With CD4+ cells, TCR diversity rose significantly by C4D1, but not with CD8+ cells. Prior therapy or disease activity may underlie the repertoire differences, whose causes remain undefined. Complete responders matched newly diagnosed patients in baseline diversity.

Concerning this clone: The antigen is undetermined.

The repertoire was sequenced with immunoSEQ multiplex PCR; TCRdb's copy has only in-frame clones and lacks some. This sample has about 29,000 clones; around three quarters occur once, and the top ten carry roughly 4%. Trimming at V came to 6 bases and at J to 1 base, leaving 8 bases not matched to a gene. There are 16 residues in the CDR3. CDR1 is MNHNY and CDR2 is SVGAGI in the germline V gene (reference sequence). Patients all relapsed after autologous stem cell transplantation, and there was variation in brentuximab vedotin exposure. The sample was peripheral blood mononuclear cells (PBMCs), taken before the second cycle of nivolumab. The J gene is TRBJ2-5, the V gene TRBV6-6; 10 nucleotides match TRBD2. This sequence was found in a human donor with classical Hodgkin lymphoma. The CDR3 spells CASRPSGRAVQETQYF. The CDR3 DNA reads as TGTGCCAGCAGACCCAGCGGGAGGGCCGTCCAAGAGACCCAGTACTTC.